This entry is about one TCR beta chain. Assay used: immunoSEQ multiplex PCR; TCRdb lists only in-frame clones, some missing. Here the sample spans around 220,000 clones, 90% being singletons. Participants were aged about 18 to 90 years from 24 US areas. Membership in each cohort depended on participant-reported clinical history. It was within 2 weeks before study entry that exposed participants met a COVID-19 case. This entry belongs to a study of blood T cell repertoires in COVID-19. The overall study: There were acute and convalescent COVID-19 samples, and they came from the United States, Italy and Spain.

The CDR3 is made up of 15 amino acids. The V and J ends lost 4 bases and 7 bases respectively, with 17 bases between them. Germline values: CDR1 LGHDT, CDR2 YNNKEL (reference sequence). The V gene is TRBV3-1 (or the pseudogene TRBV3-2), the J gene TRBJ2-1; TRBD2 is a possible D gene (6 bases). The receptor was derived from a man aged 30 to 39 who had been exposed to COVID-19. Input material: PBMCs or T cells enriched from blood (not recorded which). The CDR3 sequence: CASSRGAGISNEQFF. The CDR3 coding sequence is TGTGCCAGCAGCCGCGGGGCGGGGATTTCAAATGAGCAGTTCTTC.